This T cell receptor beta chain derives from a study of shared clonotypes between healthy human individuals. Assay execution proceeded at the deep level. Original handling: ImmunoSEQ gave junction-only sequences without quality scores, so filtering differed. Generated by immunoSEQ multiplex PCR, the TCRdb table keeps only in-frame clones and is missing some. D and trimming come from the DNA, and the V and J calls and clone size come from that table. Of approximately 2.5 million clones listed, 85% to 95% were seen once; the top ten hold under 0.15%. This clone was picked up a small number of times. Other DNA sequences from this sample encode an identical CDR3 as well. Germline CDR1 DFQATT, CDR2 SNEGSKA (reference sequence). The CDR3 totals 10 residues. Deletions cut 1 base from V and 8 bases from J, with 3 bases between. Each of the donors was a healthy adult who was HIV-negative and had not had a recent acute infection or vaccination.

The sequence came from a man aged 18 to 35 in good health. The V gene is TRBV20-1, the J gene TRBJ2-1; D is unresolved. The specimen was naive CD4+ T cells sorted from blood. Subset reported: CD45RA+ positively selected. Here the CDR3 DNA reads TGCAGTGCTAGAGTGGATGAGCAGTTCTTC. Protein product: CSARVDEQFF.